This TCR beta chain originates from a study of T cells after yellow fever vaccination. Study-level background: Low-cell-number fractions underwent preparation using SMART-Seq v4 Ultra Low Input.

The germline CDR1 and CDR2 sequences are SEHNR and FQNEAQ (reference sequence). V lost 4 bases and J lost 3, with 16 bases in between. The CDR3 runs to 15 residues. TCRdb ran MiXCR on the 5' RACE reads and lists one entry per CDR3 protein. The table lists almost 30,000 distinct CDR3 sequences, more than 5% of them singletons. In this sample, this clonotype turned up many times. V and J are TRBV7-9 and TRBJ2-7; tentative D call: TRBD1 (6 bases). Sequences were derived from CD8+ T cells sorted from PBMCs, sampled 10 days after the yellow fever booster vaccination. This receptor was identified in a man aged 25 to 45 who received the YFV17D yellow fever vaccine. CDR3 protein: CASSSEQGPLYEQYF. CDR3 DNA sequence: TGTGCCAGCAGCTCAGAACAGGGCCCCCTCTACGAGCAGTACTTC.